These 21 T cell receptor beta chains share one sample of origin, sequenced in a study of Ad26.COV2.S vaccination and SARS-CoV-2 variants. Clones were sequenced by immunoSEQ multiplex PCR, and TCRdb holds only the in-frame ones, with some missing. The sample records approximately 410,000 clones, about 92% being singletons. Treatment of the sample: some 20 received Ad26.COV2.S at low or high dose, single or two shots; several received placebo; per-sample allocation not given. On day 63 after the first injection, vaccine and placebo recipients gave samples. This specimen consisted of peripheral blood, obtained in a trial of Ad26.COV2.S vaccine versus placebo. All receptors derive from a person between 18 and 60 years old who received the Ad26.COV2.S COVID-19 vaccine or a placebo.

This clone has only one observation. The chain couples TRBV7-9 to TRBJ2-2, with TRBD1 matching 9 bases. Germline V lookup: CDR1 SEHNR, CDR2 FQNEAQ (reference sequence). J gave up 6 bases and V 3 bases, and 14 bases lay outside the gene matches. This CDR3 has 18 residues. CDR3 loop: CASSFVGYRGRSSGELFF. The CDR3 DNA sequence: TGTGCCAGCAGCTTTGTCGGCTACAGGGGGCGGTCGTCCGGGGAGCTGTTTTTT.

The chain is built from TRBV28 and TRBJ2-7; D unresolved. Trimming pared 5 bases from V and 4 bases from J, leaving 9 bases between. Germline V gene sequence: CDR1 MDHEN, CDR2 SYDVKM. The CDR3 is made up of 12 amino acids. The CDR3 spells CASSPAHYEQYF. The CDR3, as DNA: TGTGCCAGCAGTCCCGCCCATTACGAGCAGTACTTC.

This chain uses TRBV7-9 with TRBJ2-1; D is unresolved. CDR1 and CDR2 (germline): SEHNR, FQNEAQ (reference sequence). The V end lost 0 bases, the J end lost 9 bases, and 9 bases lay between the germline ends. CDR3 size: 13 residues. The DNA of the CDR3 is TGTGCCAGCAGCTTAGCCCCCGGGCTTGAGCAGTTCTTC. The encoded protein is CASSLAPGLEQFF.

J is TRBJ2-3 and V is TRBV9; 7 bases map to TRBD1. The CDR3 contains 14 residues. Trimming took 3 bases from V and 8 from J; bases not matched to a gene: 9. Germline V CDR1 and CDR2: SGDLS, YYNGEE. The chain's CDR3 is CASSGITQGTTQYF. The CDR3 coding sequence is TGTGCCAGCAGCGGAATTACACAGGGGACTACGCAGTATTTT.

This chain links TRBV6-2 or TRBV6-3 with TRBJ2-4; the D gene could be TRBD1 or TRBD2 (5 bases each). Trimming pared 5 bases from V and 6 bases from J, leaving 20 bases between. The CDR3 contains 16 residues. Per the germline V gene, CDR1 is MNHEY and CDR2 is SVGEGT. The CDR3 reads CASSLFEGPPGNIQYF. The CDR3 DNA is TGTGCCAGCAGTCTTTTCGAGGGACCCCCCGGAAACATTCAGTACTTC.

V gene TRBV7-9 combines with J gene TRBJ1-1, with 7 bases fitting TRBD1. The V gene end was trimmed by 5 bases and the J gene end by 4 bases; junction bases not matched to a gene: 13. CDR3 length: 16 amino acids. The germline gives CDR1 SEHNR, CDR2 FQNEAQ (reference sequence). CDR3 nucleotide sequence: TGTGCCAGCAGCCCCGGAGAAGGACAGGCCGGCACTGAAGCTTTCTTT. It translates to CASSPGEGQAGTEAFF.

In regard to this clone: The limits of the CDR3 on the DNA are not certain, so only TCRdb's listed CDR3 is given. The chain carries TRBV4-1 and TRBJ2-1; the table's D gene call, TRBD1, was not cross checked with the DNA. Germline V gives CDR1 MGHRA, CDR2 YSYEKL. Both ends counted, the CDR3 spans 16 residues. The CDR3 sequence is CASSQTSGVPYNEQFF.

The gene calls are TRBV25-1 and TRBJ2-2; weak D call: TRBD1 (6 bases). Germline V gene sequence: CDR1 MGHDK, CDR2 SYGVNS. The CDR3 contains 16 residues. Trimming left V 3 bases short and J 6 bases short, with 17 bases between. The chain's CDR3 is CASSDGQGRAPGELFF. The CDR3 nucleotides read TGTGCCAGCAGTGATGGGCAGGGGAGAGCTCCCGGGGAGCTGTTTTTT.

The chain has TRBV7-8 and TRBJ2-3; tentatively, D is TRBD1 or TRBD2 (6 bases each). Per the germline V gene, CDR1 is SGHVS and CDR2 is FQNEAQ. V was shortened by 1 base and J by 6 bases, with 11 bases between the two germline ends. The CDR3 runs 14 residues. CDR3 in DNA: TGTGCCAGCAGCTTAGGGGGGGCTGGGGATACGCAGTATTTT. It codes for CASSLGGAGDTQYF.

This sequence joins TRBV5-1 and TRBJ2-2, with 7 bases that match TRBD1. CDR3 size: 16 residues. Per germline, CDR1 SGHRS and CDR2 YFSETQ. J lost 0 bases, V lost 0 bases, and 2 bases had no gene match. CDR3 nucleotide sequence: TGCGCCAGCAGCTTGGTCACAGGGGCGAACACCGGGGAGCTGTTTTTT. Protein sequence: CASSLVTGANTGELFF.

The gene calls are TRBV5-1 and TRBJ1-4; D might be TRBD1 (6 bases). This CDR3 is 17 amino acids long. Germline lookup yields CDR1 SGHRS and CDR2 YFSETQ. Trimming pared 3 bases from V and 7 bases from J, leaving 22 bases between. For the CDR3, the DNA is TGCGCCAGCAGCTCCACGGGGGGCAGCATTTTAGCTGAAAAACTGTTTTTT. This translates into CASSSTGGSILAEKLFF.

CDR3 in amino acids: CASRDRQNSYNSPLHF. CDR3 coding DNA: TGTGCCAGCCGGGACAGACAGAACTCCTATAATTCACCCCTCCACTTT. The chain is built from TRBV19 and TRBJ1-6, with 7 bases aligning to TRBD1. CDR1 LNHDA and CDR2 SQIVND come from the germline V gene (reference sequence). CDR3 size: 16 residues. The V and J ends lost 9 bases and 0 bases, in that order; junction bases with no gene match: 8.

V usage is TRBV18 and J usage is TRBJ2-7; D is tentatively TRBD1 or TRBD2 (5 bases each). Trimming left V 4 bases short and J 3 bases short, with 10 bases between. The CDR3 length is 13 residues. Germline lookup yields CDR1 KGHSH and CDR2 LQKENI. The CDR3: CASSLRDGYEQYF. The CDR3 DNA is TGTGCCAGCTCACTCCGGGACGGCTACGAGCAGTACTTC. The variable domain in full, with the rest retrieved from reference TRBV18 and TRBJ2-7, is NAGVMQNPRHLVRRRGQEARLRCSPMKGHSHVYWYRQLPEEGLKFMVYLQKENIIDESGMPKERFSAEFPKEGPSILRIQQVVRGDSAAYFCASSLRDGYEQYFGPGTRLTVT.

The chain links TRBV5-1 to TRBJ2-3; TRBD1 or TRBD2 may be the D gene (5 bases each). Germline CDR1 SGHRS, CDR2 YFSETQ. Trimming removed 1 base at V and 6 bases at J, with 12 bases between. The CDR3 extends over 14 amino acids. DNA for the CDR3: TGCGCCAGCAGCTTGCTGGGACCCACCGATACGCAGTATTTT. It translates to CASSLLGPTDTQYF. Together with reference TRBV5-1 and TRBJ2-3, the CDR3 gives the full variable domain: KAGVTQTPRYLIKTRGQQVTLSCSPISGHRSVSWYQQTPGQGLQFLFEYFSETQRNKGNFPGRFSGRQFSNSRSEMNVSTLELGDSALYLCASSLLGPTDTQYFGPGTRLTVL.

This chain uses TRBV5-6 with TRBJ2-4; D is ambiguous. V gave up 1 base and J gave up 0 bases, with 8 bases separating them. The CDR3 spans 15 residues. The germline CDR1 and CDR2 sequences are SGHDT and YYEEEE. The CDR3 DNA is TGTGCCAGCAGCTTGCCCAGGCTAGCCAAAAACATTCAGTACTTC. Translation: CASSLPRLAKNIQYF.

The chain has TRBV15 and TRBJ2-4, with no clear D. V was shortened by 6 bases and J by 2 bases, with 14 bases between the two germline ends. Germline CDR1 and CDR2: LNHNV and YYDKDF (reference sequence). This CDR3 has 15 amino acids. CDR3 bases: TGTGCCACCAGGAAGGTGCCTGAGACCAAAAACATTCAGTACTTC. Its protein is CATRKVPETKNIQYF.

The chain employs TRBV7-6 and TRBJ2-7; D tentatively fits TRBD1 or TRBD2 (6 bases each). Germline V gives CDR1 SGHVS, CDR2 FNYEAQ. The CDR3 covers 16 residues. Trimming took off 1 base at V and 2 bases at J, with 15 bases between the two ends. As DNA, the CDR3 is TGTGCCAGCAGCTTAGAGGGGGGACACGAGACCTACGAGCAGTACTTC. It codes for CASSLEGGHETYEQYF.

J is TRBJ2-1 and V is TRBV14, with a weak D call TRBD1 (5 bases). The V end lost 1 base, the J end lost 3 bases, and 16 bases lay between the germline ends. The germline gives CDR1 SGHDN, CDR2 FVKESK. This CDR3 is built from 17 residues. The CDR3 DNA sequence: TGTGCCAGCAGCCAAGGGAGAGACAGAACGAGCTACAATGAGCAGTTCTTC. Translating gives CASSQGRDRTSYNEQFF. Variable domain in full (rest from reference TRBV14 and TRBJ2-1): EAGVTQFPSHSVIEKGQTVTLRCDPISGHDNLYWYRRVMGKEIKFLLHFVKESKQDESGMPNNRFLAERTGGTYSTLKVQPAELEDSGVYFCASSQGRDRTSYNEQFFGPGTRLTVL.

The chain links TRBV4-3 to TRBJ1-6; D remains unclear. Trimming removed 0 bases from V and 0 bases from J, with 9 bases in between. The CDR3 totals 17 residues. Per the germline V gene, CDR1 is LGHNA and CDR2 is YSLEER. The CDR3 loop is CASSQEPGSSYNSPLHF. CDR3 nucleotide sequence: TGCGCCAGCAGCCAAGAACCTGGGAGCTCCTATAATTCACCCCTCCACTTT.

This rearrangement joins TRBV5-6 to TRBJ2-7; D is possibly TRBD2 (5 bases). Germline assignment: CDR1 SGHDT and CDR2 YYEEEE. V dropped 4 bases and J dropped 5 bases, with 16 bases sitting between them. The CDR3 sequence is 14 residues long. CDR3 nucleotides: TGTGCCAGCAGCGCGGAACTGAGGGTAAACGAGCAGTACTTC. Amino acid sequence: CASSAELRVNEQYF.

The CDR3 DNA follows: TGTGCCAGTAGTTCTATAGGACTAGCCGGCTCCTACAATGAGCAGTTCTTC. Amino acid sequence: CASSSIGLAGSYNEQFF. The V call is TRBV19, the J call TRBJ2-1, with TRBD2 matching 8 bases. Trimming took 5 bases from V and 0 from J; bases not matched to a gene: 9. This CDR3 has 17 residues. Germline CDR1 LNHDA, CDR2 SQIVND (reference sequence).